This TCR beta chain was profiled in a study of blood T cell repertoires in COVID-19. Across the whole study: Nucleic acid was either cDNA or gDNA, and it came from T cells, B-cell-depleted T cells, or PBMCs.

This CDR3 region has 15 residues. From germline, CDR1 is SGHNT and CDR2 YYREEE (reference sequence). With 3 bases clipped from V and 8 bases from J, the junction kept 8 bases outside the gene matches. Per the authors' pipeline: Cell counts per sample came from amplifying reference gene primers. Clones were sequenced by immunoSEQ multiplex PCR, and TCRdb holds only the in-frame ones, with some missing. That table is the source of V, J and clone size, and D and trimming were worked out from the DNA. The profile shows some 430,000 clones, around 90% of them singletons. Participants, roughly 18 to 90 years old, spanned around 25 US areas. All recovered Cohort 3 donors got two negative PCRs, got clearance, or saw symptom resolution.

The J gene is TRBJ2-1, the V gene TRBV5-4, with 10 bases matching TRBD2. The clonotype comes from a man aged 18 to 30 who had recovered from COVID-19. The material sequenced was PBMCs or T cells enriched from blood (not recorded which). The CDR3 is CASSYPGLAKYEQFF. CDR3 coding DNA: TGTGCCAGCAGCTACCCGGGACTAGCGAAATATGAGCAGTTCTTC.